These 23 T cell receptor beta chains were all obtained from the same sample, sequenced in a study of T cell responses to AZD1222 COVID-19 vaccine. Repertoires were generated with immunoSEQ multiplex PCR, while TCRdb's copy carries only in-frame clones and drops some. The sample carries some 94,000 clones, 87% recorded once. Material: peripheral blood, obtained on day 0 of AZD1222 vaccination. The receptors shown here come from an adult in good health.

V is TRBV7-2 and J is TRBJ2-5; 11 bases align to TRBD2. Germline values: CDR1 SGHTA, CDR2 FQGNSA. This CDR3 contains 17 residues. The V gene end was trimmed by 1 base and the J gene end by 5 bases; junction bases not matched to a gene: 9. CDR3 sequence: CASSLGLAGRVGETQYF. CDR3 nucleotide sequence: TGTGCCAGCAGCTTAGGACTAGCGGGGAGGGTCGGGGAGACCCAGTACTTC. Full variable domain (remainder filled in from reference TRBV7-2 and TRBJ2-5): GAGVSQSPSNKVTEKGKDVELRCDPISGHTALYWYRQSLGQGLEFLIYFQGNSAPDKSGLPSDRFSAERTGGSVSTLTIQRTQQEDSAVYLCASSLGLAGRVGETQYFGPGTRLLVL.

The V gene is TRBV7-2, the J gene TRBJ2-4, with D perhaps given as TRBD1 or TRBD2 (5 bases each). Trimming pared 5 bases from V and 8 bases from J, leaving 19 bases between. CDR3 length: 15 residues. In germline, CDR1 is SGHTA, CDR2 FQGNSA. As DNA, the CDR3 is TGTGCCAGCAGCACCGGGACGGGGTACTTGGACATTCAGTACTTC. The encoded protein is CASSTGTGYLDIQYF.

This clone has a single count. The chain links TRBV7-9 to TRBJ1-5, with D perhaps matching TRBD1 (6 bases). V dropped 5 bases and J dropped 0 bases, with 11 bases sitting between them. The CDR3 loop spans 15 amino acids. Germline values: CDR1 SEHNR, CDR2 FQNEAQ (reference sequence). The CDR3 DNA is TGTGCCAGCAGCCCCGGGACATCTAGCAATCAGCCCCAGCATTTT. Translation gives CASSPGTSSNQPQHF.

The chain has TRBV3-1 (or the pseudogene TRBV3-2) and TRBJ1-2; perhaps TRBD1 as D (5 bases). The V end lost 3 bases, the J end lost 8 bases, and 16 bases lay between the germline ends. CDR3 size: 14 residues. The germline CDR1 and CDR2 sequences are LGHDT and YNNKEL (reference sequence). CDR3 in DNA: TGTGCCAGCAGCCACAAAACAGGACTTGCGGGCTACACCTTC. Translating gives CASSHKTGLAGYTF.

The gene calls are TRBV11-2 and TRBJ1-4, with D unresolved. CDR1 and CDR2 (germline): SGHAT, FQNNGV. Deletions cut 1 base from V and 0 bases from J, with 9 bases between. This CDR3 has 16 residues. CDR3: CASSLGIIATNEKLFF. The DNA of the CDR3 is TGTGCCAGCAGCTTAGGCATAATTGCAACTAATGAAAAACTGTTTTTT.

This clone came up once. V usage is TRBV6-5 and J usage is TRBJ1-3; perhaps TRBD1 as D (5 bases). V was clipped by 7 bases and J by 0 bases, with 7 bases between them. CDR1 MNHEY and CDR2 SVGAGI come from the germline V gene. CDR3 size: 13 residues. CDR3 sequence: CASKGFSGNTIYF. CDR3 DNA sequence: TGTGCCAGCAAGGGGTTCTCTGGAAACACCATATATTTT.

The V gene is TRBV12-3 or TRBV12-4, the J gene TRBJ2-2, with a tentative D call TRBD1 (6 bases). The CDR3 contains 13 residues. V dropped 6 bases and J dropped 6 bases, with 11 bases sitting between them. The CDR3 DNA sequence: TGTGCCAGCAGAGCAGGGGTGGCCGGGGAGCTGTTTTTT. Translating it yields CASRAGVAGELFF.

Of note for this clone: No DNA is shown, since the ends of the CDR3 on it are uncertain; the CDR3 is the one TCRdb lists. The rearrangement joins TRBV7-9 to TRBJ2-1; the D segment call TRBD1 is taken from the table without a DNA check. Per germline, CDR1 SEHNR and CDR2 FQNEAQ (reference sequence). The CDR3 contains 15 residues when both ends are counted. The chain's CDR3 is CASSFGQGSNNEQFF.

V is TRBV29-1 and J is TRBJ2-4; TRBD2 agrees at 7 bases. The germline gives CDR1 SQVTM, CDR2 ANQGSEA. V shed 3 bases and J 8 bases; nucleotides not matched to a gene: 7. The CDR3 is 13 amino acids. The CDR3 loop is CSVEAGEMDIQYF. The CDR3 region has the DNA TGCAGCGTTGAGGCGGGAGAAATGGACATTCAGTACTTC.

J is TRBJ1-1 and V is TRBV19, with 7 bases identical to TRBD1. The length of the CDR3 is 15 residues. The J segment lost 1 base and the V segment lost 6 bases, leaving 8 bases of the junction unmatched. Germline lookup yields CDR1 LNHDA and CDR2 SQIVND (reference sequence). In DNA, the CDR3 is TGTGCCAGTAGCCCATACACAGGGGCGAACACTGAAGCTTTCTTT. Its translation is CASSPYTGANTEAFF.

The rearrangement links TRBV19 to TRBJ2-5; no definite D call. Trimming removed 1 base at V and 4 bases at J, with 7 bases between. CDR1 and CDR2 (germline): LNHDA, SQIVND (reference sequence). CDR3 length equals 13 residues. In DNA, the CDR3 is TGTGCCAGTAGTATAGGGCAGAGAGAGACCCAGTACTTC. Amino acids: CASSIGQRETQYF.

The V and J genes are TRBV3-1 (or the pseudogene TRBV3-2) and TRBJ2-1; no firm D call. Per germline, CDR1 LGHDT and CDR2 YNNKEL (reference sequence). V lost 7 bases to trimming and J lost 4 bases, with 11 bases between them. The CDR3 has 13 residues. Written as DNA, the CDR3 is TGTGCCAGCAAAAGTGGAGAATACAATGAGCAGTTCTTC. This codes for CASKSGEYNEQFF.

V gene TRBV7-2 combines with J gene TRBJ2-7; 7 bases are a match to TRBD2. This CDR3 is built from 15 residues. With 1 base clipped from V and 2 bases from J, the junction kept 5 bases outside the gene matches. The germline V gene encodes CDR1 SGHTA and CDR2 FQGNSA. CDR3 nucleotides: TGTGCCAGCAGCTTAGTAGGCGGGAGTACCTACGAGCAGTACGTC. It codes for CASSLVGGSTYEQYV.

J is TRBJ2-3 and V is TRBV4-3; no clear D. V dropped 0 bases and J dropped 4 bases, with 8 bases sitting between them. Germline lookup yields CDR1 LGHNA and CDR2 YSLEER. This CDR3 contains 14 residues. This chain's CDR3 is CASSQDTWADTQYF. Written as DNA, the CDR3 is TGCGCCAGCAGCCAAGATACTTGGGCAGATACGCAGTATTTT.

This clone has more than one count but fewer than ten. The rearrangement uses TRBV19 and TRBJ2-5; no firm D call. The CDR3 spans 14 residues. The germline V gene encodes CDR1 LNHDA and CDR2 SQIVND (reference sequence). The V end lost 1 base, the J end lost 2 bases, and 8 bases lay between the germline ends. The CDR3 spells CASSIGGSQETQYF. CDR3 nucleotide sequence: TGTGCCAGTAGTATAGGGGGTTCACAAGAGACCCAGTACTTC. The full variable domain, its missing parts supplied by reference TRBV19 and TRBJ2-5, is DGGITQSPKYLFRKEGQNVTLSCEQNLNHDAMYWYRQDPGQGLRLIYYSQIVNDFQKGDIAEGYSVSREKKESFPLTVTSAQKNPTAFYLCASSIGGSQETQYFGPGTRLLVL.

The chain couples TRBV2 to TRBJ2-5; D gene unclear. V lost 9 bases and J 3 bases, leaving 8 bases between the germline ends. CDR3 length equals 11 residues. In germline, CDR1 is SNHLY, CDR2 FYNNEI. The CDR3 region is CARTSKETQYF. For the CDR3, the DNA is TGTGCCAGGACTTCTAAAGAGACCCAGTACTTC.

This chain uses TRBV6-5 with TRBJ1-2; TRBD1 matches 11 bases. V gave up 4 bases and J gave up 5 bases; unmatched junction bases: 3. The length of the CDR3 is 14 residues. Germline V gives CDR1 MNHEY, CDR2 SVGAGI. CDR3 residues: CASSSDRGRYGYTF. The CDR3 nucleotides read TGTGCCAGCAGTTCGGACAGGGGGCGGTATGGCTACACCTTC.

CDR3 nucleotide sequence: TGTGCCAGCTCACAGACTCAGGGGGATGAAGAGACCCAGTACTTC. Amino acid sequence: CASSQTQGDEETQYF. The V call is TRBV18, the J call TRBJ2-5, with TRBD1 matching over 7 bases. CDR3 length equals 15 residues. Germline loops: CDR1 KGHSH, CDR2 LQKENI. Trimming took 4 bases from V and 3 from J; bases not matched to a gene: 8.

This chain links TRBV9 with TRBJ2-5, with 7 bases aligning to TRBD2. Unmatched junction bases numbered 7, after V lost 1 base and J lost 4 bases. CDR3 length: 15 residues. Germline loops: CDR1 SGDLS, CDR2 YYNGEE. This CDR3 is CASSVSGRRVETQYF. The CDR3 nucleotides are TGTGCCAGCAGCGTATCCGGGAGGAGGGTAGAGACCCAGTACTTC. Full variable domain (rest looked up from reference TRBV9 and TRBJ2-5): DSGVTQTPKHLITATGQRVTLRCSPRSGDLSVYWYQQSLDQGLQFLIQYYNGEERAKGNILERFSAQQFPDLHSELNLSSLELGDSALYFCASSVSGRRVETQYFGPGTRLLVL.

CDR3 protein: CATSDPQGGRGETQYF. Written as DNA, the CDR3 is TGTGCCACCAGTGATCCCCAGGGGGGGCGCGGAGAGACCCAGTACTTC. This chain connects TRBV24-1 to TRBJ2-5; D may match TRBD1 or TRBD2 (7 bases each). V was pared by 3 bases and J by 4 bases, with 17 bases between. There are 16 residues in the CDR3. Germline V lookup: CDR1 KGHDR, CDR2 SFDVKD.

The rearrangement links TRBV12-3 or TRBV12-4 to TRBJ1-1; weak D call: TRBD1 (5 bases). V lost 7 bases, J lost 11 bases, and 14 bases lay in between. The CDR3 loop spans 11 amino acids. CDR3: CASTLGQSAFF. DNA for the CDR3: TGTGCCAGCACCCTGGGGCAGTCCGCTTTCTTT.

The CDR3 nucleotides are TGCGCCAGCAGTCCCCTAACCGCCGGGACAGTGGACTTACAAGAGACCCAGTACTTC. Residues: CASSPLTAGTVDLQETQYF. The rearrangement links TRBV23-1 to TRBJ2-5; 7 nucleotides line up with TRBD1. TRBV23-1 is flagged as an ORF with uncertain function. The CDR3 has 19 residues. J lost 2 bases, V lost 4 bases, and 19 bases had no gene match.

This clone was counted a few times. This chain connects TRBV6-5 to TRBJ1-1; D call uncertain. Per germline, CDR1 MNHEY and CDR2 SVGAGI. This CDR3 has 15 amino acids. Trimming left V 6 bases short and J 0 bases short, with 14 bases between. DNA for the CDR3: TGTGCCAGCAGCCGGACCACCGGCATGAACACTGAAGCTTTCTTT. It codes for CASSRTTGMNTEAFF.